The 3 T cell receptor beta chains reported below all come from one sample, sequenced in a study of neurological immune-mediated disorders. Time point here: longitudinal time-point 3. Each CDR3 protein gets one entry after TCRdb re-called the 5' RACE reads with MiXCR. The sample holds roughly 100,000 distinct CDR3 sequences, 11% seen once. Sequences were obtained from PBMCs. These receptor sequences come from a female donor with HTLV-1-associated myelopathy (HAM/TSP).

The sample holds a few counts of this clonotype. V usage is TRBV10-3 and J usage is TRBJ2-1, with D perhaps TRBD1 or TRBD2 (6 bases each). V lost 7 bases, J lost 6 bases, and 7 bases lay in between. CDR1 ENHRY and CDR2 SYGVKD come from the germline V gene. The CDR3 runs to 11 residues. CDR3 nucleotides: TGTGCCATCACGGGGGCCAATGAGCAGTTCTTC. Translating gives CAITGANEQFF.

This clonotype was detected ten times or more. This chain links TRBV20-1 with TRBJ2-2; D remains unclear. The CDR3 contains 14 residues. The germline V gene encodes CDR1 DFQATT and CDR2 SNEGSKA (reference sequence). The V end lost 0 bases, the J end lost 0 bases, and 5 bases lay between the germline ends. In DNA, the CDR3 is TGCAGTGCTAGAGAGGGAACGAACACCGGGGAGCTGTTTTTT. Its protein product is CSAREGTNTGELFF.

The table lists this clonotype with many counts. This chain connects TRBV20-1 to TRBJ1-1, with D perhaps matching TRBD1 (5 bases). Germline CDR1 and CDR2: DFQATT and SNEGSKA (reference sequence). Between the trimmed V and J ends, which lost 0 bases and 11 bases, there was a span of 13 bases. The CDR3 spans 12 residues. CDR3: CSARDSGDRAFF. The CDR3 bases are TGCAGTGCTAGAGATTCGGGGGACCGGGCTTTCTTT.